This T cell receptor (beta chain) stems from a study of neoadjuvant nivolumab and ipilimumab in lung cancer. Study-level points and caveats: TCR richness and clonality were higher in tumors than adjacent uninvolved lung.

Clones were sequenced by immunoSEQ multiplex PCR, and TCRdb holds only the in-frame ones, with some missing. The data show over 6,500 clones, roughly nine tenths seen once. In regard to this clone: Its specificity is unknown.

This CDR3 spans 12 amino acids. V dropped 6 bases and J dropped 12; count of bases not matched to a gene: 6. Germline CDR1 MNHEY, CDR2 SVGAGI. This rearrangement joins TRBV6-5 to TRBJ2-1; TRBD1 aligns across 9 bases. This material consisted of tumor tissue, taken after neoadjuvant nivolumab, alone or with ipilimumab, at or shortly before surgery. The clonotype was recovered from an adult with non-small cell lung cancer. Some clones in this sample may be carry-over from other donors' samples. The CDR3 protein is CASSQTGGGQFF. The CDR3, as DNA: TGTGCCAGCAGCCAGACAGGGGGTGGGCAGTTCTTC.